These 28 T cell receptor beta chains originate from one sample sequenced in a study of T cells in Graves' hyperthyroidism and ophthalmopathy. Amplification of TCR beta CDR3 regions used RNA as the template. RT-PCR in the first round (using the HTBI primer set) targeted the TCR CDR3. Each CDR3 protein gets one entry after TCRdb re-called the multiplex PCR reads with MiXCR. The data contain approximately 560,000 distinct CDR3 sequences, 15% to 19% of them seen just once; the ten biggest clones take up around 7.5%. Material for sequencing was blood. The receptors shown here come from a woman aged 25 to 45 with Graves' hyperthyroidism.

This chain joins TRBV6-5 and TRBJ1-3; TRBD1 matches 7 bases. This CDR3 has 15 amino acids. The V segment lost 2 bases and the J segment 4 bases; nucleotides outside the gene matches: 5. Germline V gene lookup returns CDR1 MNHEY and CDR2 SVGAGI. The CDR3 bases are TGTGCCAGCAGTTACCGTGGACAGGACGGAAACACCATATATTTT. Protein product: CASSYRGQDGNTIYF.

This clonotype was counted at least ten times. The chain has TRBV20-1 and TRBJ2-7; 14 nucleotides line up with TRBD2. The germline V gene encodes CDR1 DFQATT and CDR2 SNEGSKA (reference sequence). J lost 3 bases, V lost 3 bases, and 4 bases had no gene match. The CDR3 length is 15 residues. In nucleotides, the CDR3 is TGCAGTGCTAGCTCCGGGACTAGCGGGAGCTACGAGCAGTACTTC. This gives the protein CSASSGTSGSYEQYF.

This clonotype was picked up many times. CDR3 loop: CSAGGTVSYEQYF. CDR3 DNA: TGCAGTGCTGGGGGGACCGTCTCCTACGAGCAGTACTTC. The chain joins TRBV20-1 to TRBJ2-7; possible D gene TRBD2, 6 bases. The germline gives CDR1 DFQATT, CDR2 SNEGSKA (reference sequence). The CDR3 sequence is 13 residues long. Between the trimmed V and J ends, which lost 5 bases and 0 bases, there was a span of 11 bases.

In its sample, this clonotype was seen many times. The chain has TRBV18 and TRBJ1-1, with TRBD1 identical over 8 bases. Germline lookup yields CDR1 KGHSH and CDR2 LQKENI. The CDR3 has 14 amino acids. J lost 11 bases, V lost 3 bases, and 11 bases had no gene match. CDR3: CASSPPTGALEAFF. The CDR3 DNA reads TGTGCCAGCTCACCGCCGACAGGGGCACTTGAGGCTTTCTTT. Combining the CDR3 with reference TRBV18 and TRBJ1-1 gives the whole variable domain NAGVMQNPRHLVRRRGQEARLRCSPMKGHSHVYWYRQLPEEGLKFMVYLQKENIIDESGMPKERFSAEFPKEGPSILRIQQVVRGDSAAYFCASSPPTGALEAFFGQGTRLTVV.

This clonotype has just a few counts. V is TRBV5-1 and J is TRBJ2-5, with 7 nucleotides matching TRBD1. The germline gives CDR1 SGHRS, CDR2 YFSETQ. The trim removed 5 bases at V and 2 bases at J, leaving 3 bases unmatched. This CDR3 is 13 amino acids long. Written as DNA, the CDR3 is TGCGCCAGCAGTGCGACAGGGCAAGAGACCCAGTACTTC. Translated, it gives CASSATGQETQYF. Looking up the rest from reference TRBV5-1 and TRBJ2-5 gives the full variable domain: KAGVTQTPRYLIKTRGQQVTLSCSPISGHRSVSWYQQTPGQGLQFLFEYFSETQRNKGNFPGRFSGRQFSNSRSEMNVSTLELGDSALYLCASSATGQETQYFGPGTRLLVL.

On this clonotype itself: A much larger clone differs from this one at a single base, so this may be a read error. The final CDR3 position lacks the conserved phenylalanine or tryptophan, pointing to a likely read error. The J gene is TRBJ2-7, the V gene TRBV6-1, with a weak D call TRBD2 (6 bases). Trimming removed 7 bases from V and 4 bases from J, with 20 bases in between. The CDR3 has 15 residues. Germline assignment: CDR1 MNHNS and CDR2 SASEGT. Here the CDR3 reads CASTSGAGPAYEQYL. Here the CDR3 DNA reads TGTGCCAGCACCTCCGGCGCGGGACCGGCGTACGAGCAGTACCTC.

On this clonotype: A read error may be the cause here, since a much bigger clone is one base away. V and J are TRBV3-1 and TRBJ2-7; maybe TRBD1 (5 bases). Germline V gene lookup returns CDR1 LGHDT and CDR2 YNNKEL (reference sequence). Trimming took off 4 bases at V and 9 bases at J, with 19 bases between the two ends. CDR3 length: 14 amino acids. CDR3 in amino acids: CASSPQGLLRGQYF. DNA of the CDR3: TGTGCCAGCAGCCCTCAGGGTTTATTGCGCGGGCAGTACTTC.

The V gene is TRBV5-1, the J gene TRBJ2-3; D might be TRBD1 (8 bases). CDR3 length equals 16 residues. Germline CDR1 reads SGHRS; CDR2 reads YFSETQ. V lost 4 bases, J lost 8 bases, and 23 bases lay in between. For the CDR3, the DNA is TGCGCCAGCAGCCGAGGACAGGGAGGGGAGCTGGGTACGCAGTATTTT. It is translated as CASSRGQGGELGTQYF.

The chain links TRBV5-6 to TRBJ1-4, with TRBD1 identical over 9 bases. Losses at the gene ends were 5 bases for V and 5 bases for J; bases not matched to a gene: 4. The CDR3 length is 14 residues. The germline V gene has CDR1 SGHDT and CDR2 YYEEEE. The CDR3 DNA is TGTGCCAGCAGGTCTACAGGGGGCAATGAAAAACTGTTTTTT. Amino acids: CASRSTGGNEKLFF.

V usage is TRBV7-2 and J usage is TRBJ2-1, with 10 bases fitting TRBD1. The CDR3 is 16 amino acids. The V segment lost 1 base and the J segment 6 bases; nucleotides outside the gene matches: 6. The germline CDR1 and CDR2 sequences are SGHTA and FQGNSA. The CDR3: CASSLESGTGVNEQFF. In nucleotides, the CDR3 is TGTGCCAGCAGCTTAGAATCGGGGACAGGGGTCAATGAGCAGTTCTTC.

This clonotype was detected only a few times. The chain carries TRBV6-6 and TRBJ1-4; D is unresolved. CDR1 and CDR2 from the germline V gene are MNHNY and SVGAGI (reference sequence). V was cut by 2 bases and J by 0 bases, with 13 bases left in between. The CDR3 consists of 17 residues. CDR3 amino acids: CASSYLRATTTNEKLFF. CDR3 nucleotides: TGTGCCAGCAGTTACCTGAGGGCGACCACAACTAATGAAAAACTGTTTTTT.

This clonotype was picked up many times. V is TRBV18 and J is TRBJ2-7; D might be TRBD1 (5 bases). V was cut by 3 bases and J by 4 bases, with 10 bases left in between. Per germline, CDR1 KGHSH and CDR2 LQKENI. This CDR3 is 13 amino acids long. Here the CDR3 reads CASSPDIKYEQYF. CDR3 DNA: TGTGCCAGCTCACCGGACATAAAATACGAGCAGTACTTC.

J is TRBJ2-1 and V is TRBV20-1, with D maybe TRBD2 (6 bases). The CDR3 contains 15 residues. CDR1 is DFQATT and CDR2 is SNEGSKA in the germline V gene (reference sequence). V gave up 4 bases and J gave up 10 bases, with 23 bases separating them. The CDR3 is CSAIPGGSGTWEQFF. CDR3 sequence (DNA): TGCAGTGCTATCCCTGGGGGGAGTGGTACTTGGGAGCAGTTCTTC.

This clonotype was seen many times. The rearrangement links TRBV7-9 to TRBJ1-1; 8 nucleotides agree with TRBD1. J was trimmed by 8 bases and V by 5 bases; bases with no gene match: 22. The CDR3 length is 18 residues. Germline V gene data show CDR1 as SEHNR and CDR2 as FQNEAQ (reference sequence). The CDR3 region is CASSRRLLQDRAFGEAFF. As DNA, the CDR3 is TGTGCCAGCAGCCGTAGACTTCTACAGGACAGGGCCTTCGGAGAAGCTTTCTTT.

This clonotype was detected many times. V is TRBV19 and J is TRBJ1-1; a possible D gene is TRBD1 (5 bases). The CDR3 is made up of 14 amino acids. Germline CDR1 reads LNHDA; CDR2 reads SQIVND (reference sequence). Trimming removed 9 bases at V and 1 base at J, with 15 bases between. The CDR3 loop reads CASGDGRWNTEAFF. The CDR3 DNA reads TGTGCCAGCGGGGACGGACGGTGGAACACTGAAGCTTTCTTT.

V usage is TRBV9 and J usage is TRBJ2-2, with 7 bases that match TRBD2. This CDR3 comprises 15 residues. In germline, CDR1 is SGDLS, CDR2 YYNGEE. The trim removed 1 base at V and 6 bases at J, leaving 6 bases unmatched. DNA for the CDR3: TGTGCCAGCAGCGTACCAGCGGGATGGGCCGGGGAGCTGTTTTTT. Translation gives CASSVPAGWAGELFF.

This clonotype was counted many times. This sequence joins TRBV6-1 and TRBJ1-1, with D perhaps matching TRBD1 (6 bases). CDR1 MNHNS and CDR2 SASEGT come from the germline V gene. CDR3 length: 13 residues. Trimming took 10 bases from V and 1 from J, leaving 13 bases between them. The CDR3 DNA sequence: TGTGCCACCAGGATAGGGGGGAACACTGAAGCTTTCTTT. It codes for CATRIGGNTEAFF.

This clonotype has a count of ten or more. The chain carries TRBV10-2 and TRBJ1-1; possibly TRBD1 for D (5 bases). The germline CDR1 and CDR2 sequences are WSHSY and SAAADI. The CDR3 contains 12 residues. V was shortened by 8 bases and J by 5 bases, with 12 bases between the two germline ends. For the CDR3, the DNA is TGCGCCAGCGGGACCCATCGGACTGAAGCTTTCTTT. Protein product: CASGTHRTEAFF.

Details on this clonotype: Possible read error: a much larger clone is one base away. The chain combines TRBV12-3 or TRBV12-4 with TRBJ2-1, with a weak D call TRBD2 (5 bases). CDR3 length: 14 residues. The CDR3 region has the DNA TGTGTCAGCAGTTCACGCCGGGATCGCCGTGAGCAGTTCTTC. This encodes CVSSSRRDRREQFF.

The gene calls are TRBV30 and TRBJ2-2, with 8 bases that match TRBD2. The CDR3 totals 16 residues. Trimming at V came to 2 bases and at J to 4 bases, leaving 9 bases not matched to a gene. In germline, CDR1 is GTSNPN, CDR2 SVGIG (reference sequence). The CDR3 DNA follows: TGTGCCTGGAGTCTGTCAGCGGGAGCGGGCACCGGGGAGCTGTTTTTT. Amino acids: CAWSLSAGAGTGELFF.

This clonotype was seen just once. A much larger clone differs from this one at a single base, so this may be a read error. This chain links TRBV12-5 with TRBJ2-7, with 14 positions matching TRBD2. This CDR3 has 17 amino acids. After removal of 1 base from V and 9 bases from J, the junction contained 11 bases not matched to a gene. The germline CDR1 and CDR2 sequences are LGHNT and FRNRAP. The chain's CDR3 is CASGLGTSGRNKGGQYF. The CDR3 DNA is TGTGCTAGTGGTTTGGGGACTAGCGGGAGGAATAAGGGCGGGCAGTACTTC.

This clonotype was recorded at least ten times. The gene calls are TRBV7-9 and TRBJ2-7; the D call may be TRBD1 or TRBD2 (5 bases each). V gave up 4 bases and J gave up 7 bases, with 20 bases separating them. This CDR3 is built from 15 residues. Germline V gives CDR1 SEHNR, CDR2 FQNEAQ (reference sequence). CDR3 nucleotides: TGTGCCAGCAGCTCGCCCGGGACCATAACACCTGAGCAGTACTTC. Translating it yields CASSSPGTITPEQYF.

At least ten counts were recorded for this clonotype. This sequence joins TRBV10-3 and TRBJ1-2; D remains ambiguous. Germline lookup yields CDR1 ENHRY and CDR2 SYGVKD. This CDR3 is 14 amino acids long. V lost 4 bases to trimming and J lost 3 bases, with 12 bases between them. CDR3 residues: CAISGSGFYYGYTF. CDR3 in DNA: TGTGCCATCAGTGGTTCGGGGTTTTACTATGGCTACACCTTC.

This clonotype was counted many times. The gene calls are TRBV7-2 and TRBJ2-1; tentatively, D is TRBD2 (6 bases). The CDR3 is 15 residues long. The V gene lost 3 bases and the J gene lost 4 bases, with 13 bases spanning the gap. Germline values: CDR1 SGHTA, CDR2 FQGNSA. This CDR3 reads CASSLSGDAYNEQFF. The CDR3 region has the DNA TGTGCCAGCAGCTTGTCGGGAGATGCTTACAATGAGCAGTTCTTC.

The V gene is TRBV28, the J gene TRBJ2-7; the match to TRBD2 covers 11 bases. The CDR3 covers 14 residues. Germline trimming cut 7 bases from V and 2 bases from J; bases unmatched to any gene: 4. Germline CDR1 reads MDHEN; CDR2 reads SYDVKM. The CDR3 sequence: CASTLLAGAYEQYF. The CDR3 DNA reads TGTGCCAGCACCCTACTAGCGGGAGCCTACGAGCAGTACTTC.

This clonotype was observed at least ten times. The chain uses TRBV27 and TRBJ1-2, with D uncertain. CDR3 length: 14 amino acids. CDR1 is MNHEY, CDR2 SMNVEV, per germline (reference sequence). The V end was cut by 5 bases, the J end by 2 bases, with 12 bases between. The CDR3 protein is CASSRTDKNYGYTF. DNA of the CDR3: TGTGCCAGCAGTCGGACCGACAAGAACTATGGCTACACCTTC.

This clonotype was seen repeatedly, ten times or more. The J gene is TRBJ1-1, the V gene TRBV5-4; D not certain. Germline assignment: CDR1 SGHNT and CDR2 YYREEE (reference sequence). The CDR3 has 14 amino acids. Deletions cut 4 bases from V and 3 bases from J, with 13 bases between. The CDR3 bases are TGTGCCAGCAGCGTCTCGGGTGTGTACACTGAAGCTTTCTTT. Its translation is CASSVSGVYTEAFF. The full variable domain, completed using reference TRBV5-4 and TRBJ1-1, is ETGVTQSPTHLIKTRGQQVTLRCSSQSGHNTVSWYQQALGQGPQFIFQYYREEENGRGNFPPRFSGLQFPNYSSELNVNALELDDSALYLCASSVSGVYTEAFFGQGTRLTVV.

This clonotype was counted ten times or more. CDR3 coding DNA: TGCGCCAGCAGCAACGGACTAGCGGGAATTGGGGATACGCAGTATTTT. This gives the protein CASSNGLAGIGDTQYF. V usage is TRBV5-1 and J usage is TRBJ2-3, with 12 positions matching TRBD2. V was pared by 4 bases and J by 6 bases, with 9 bases of the junction left unmatched. The CDR3 is 16 residues long. Germline V gene lookup returns CDR1 SGHRS and CDR2 YFSETQ.